These 16 T cell receptor beta chains originate from one sample sequenced in a study of CD8 T cells in ankylosing spondylitis. Each CDR3 protein gets one entry after TCRdb re-called the 5' RACE reads with MiXCR. Of 250,000 to 400,000 distinct CDR3 sequences in the sample, 11% were seen once. Sequenced sample: blood, either unsorted or a sorted T cell fraction (not recorded which). The receptors shown here come from a female donor with ankylosing spondylitis or in good health (not recorded which).

Points on this clonotype: This could be a read error, since a much larger clone is one nucleotide away. V and J are TRBV28 and TRBJ1-6, with a weak D call TRBD1 (5 bases). The germline gives CDR1 MDHEN, CDR2 SYDVKM. Deletions cut 10 bases from V and 7 bases from J, with 11 bases between. The CDR3 totals 12 residues. In DNA, the CDR3 is TGTGCCATCACGGGACCGAATTCACCCCTCCACTTT. It codes for CAITGPNSPLHF. The variable domain in full, completed from reference TRBV28 and TRBJ1-6, reads DVKVTQSSRYLVKRTGEKVFLECVQDMDHENMFWYRQDPGLGLRLIYFSYDVKMKEKGDIPEGYSVSREKKERFSLILESASTNQTSMYLCAITGPNSPLHFGNGTRLTVT.

This clonotype occurred many times. J is TRBJ2-1 and V is TRBV12-3 or TRBV12-4; a weak D match, TRBD1 (6 bases). The length of the CDR3 is 13 residues. V lost 4 bases and J 6 bases, leaving 10 bases between the germline ends. DNA for the CDR3: TGTGCCAGCAGTTCCGGGACATCCAATGAGCAGTTCTTC. This gives the protein CASSSGTSNEQFF.

This clonotype was observed a few times. The J gene is TRBJ2-2, the V gene TRBV5-6, with 8 bases aligning to TRBD2. Germline lookup yields CDR1 SGHDT and CDR2 YYEEEE. The V gene end was trimmed by 3 bases and the J gene end by 4 bases; junction bases not matched to a gene: 8. CDR3 size: 16 residues. The CDR3, as DNA: TGTGCCAGCAGCTCCGGATCGGCGGGAGGCACCGGGGAGCTGTTTTTT. Protein: CASSSGSAGGTGELFF.

Turning to this clonotype: This may come from a read error, since a much larger clone is one base off. The CDR3 DNA sequence: TGCTGTGCTCGAGACAGACCAGGGGGAAGTAGGACCTACAATGAGCAGTTCTTC. It translates to CCARDRPGGSRTYNEQFF. The chain carries TRBV20-1 and TRBJ2-1; 7 nucleotides match TRBD1. The CDR3 loop spans 18 amino acids. The V gene's germline CDR1 is DFQATT and CDR2 SNEGSKA (reference sequence).

This clonotype was picked up a small number of times. This chain uses TRBV29-1 with TRBJ1-1, with D perhaps TRBD1 (5 bases). The CDR3 contains 14 residues. CDR1 is SQVTM and CDR2 is ANQGSEA in the germline V gene. Trimming took 6 bases from V and 3 from J, leaving 17 bases between them. CDR3 sequence: CSVSSYVGDTEAFF. DNA for the CDR3: TGCAGCGTGAGTTCATACGTGGGGGACACTGAAGCTTTCTTT.

This clonotype appeared many times. The chain is built from TRBV10-1 and TRBJ2-3, with D possibly TRBD1 on 9 matching bases. The CDR3 has 16 amino acids. Germline CDR1 reads WNHNN; CDR2 reads SYGVQD (reference sequence). Trimming cost V 8 bases and J 10 bases, with 28 bases left between them. CDR3 sequence (DNA): TGCGCCAGCTCCGGGACAGGGCTCGTTCGGGAGGGTGCGCAGTATTTT. This gives the protein CASSGTGLVREGAQYF.

In its sample, this clonotype was seen many times. The V call is TRBV10-3, the J call TRBJ1-2, with 7 nucleotides matching TRBD1. Trimming at V came to 11 bases and at J to 4 bases, leaving 10 bases not matched to a gene. The CDR3 is 13 residues long. Germline V gene sequence: CDR1 ENHRY, CDR2 SYGVKD. The CDR3 coding sequence is TGTGCCTCGACGACAGGGACCTCCTATGGCTACACCTTC. Its translation: CASTTGTSYGYTF.

This clonotype was seen a handful of times. The rearrangement joins TRBV7-8 to TRBJ2-3; 12 bases fit TRBD1. The CDR3 is made up of 15 amino acids. Per the germline V gene, CDR1 is SGHVS and CDR2 is FQNEAQ. Trimming took 4 bases from V and 6 from J; bases not matched to a gene: 5. The DNA of the CDR3 is TGTGCCAGCAGCTCGGGACAGGGGGCTGGGGATACGCAGTATTTT. Protein sequence: CASSSGQGAGDTQYF.

This clonotype was detected ten times or more. The rearrangement uses TRBV5-5 and TRBJ1-1; TRBD1 matches at 10 bases. Losses at the gene ends were 6 bases for V and 13 bases for J; bases not matched to a gene: 21. CDR1 is SGHKS, CDR2 YYEKEE, per germline (reference sequence). The CDR3 is 16 residues long. The CDR3 coding sequence is TGTGCCAGCACCCTTCCTTGGGACAGGGGAGTCGGAGAGGGTTTCTTT. Residues: CASTLPWDRGVGEGFF.

The table lists this clonotype with many counts. This sequence joins TRBV27 and TRBJ2-3; 8 bases align to TRBD2. The CDR3 runs 16 residues. J was trimmed by 3 bases and V by 3 bases; bases with no gene match: 8. Per germline, CDR1 MNHEY and CDR2 SMNVEV (reference sequence). The CDR3, as DNA: TGTGCCAGCAGTTTCGGTGCGGGGGGCTGGACAGATACGCAGTATTTT. Translation gives CASSFGAGGWTDTQYF.

This clonotype was found many times. The chain links TRBV18 to TRBJ2-5; 9 bases are a match to TRBD1. Trimming cost V 5 bases and J 5 bases; bases outside gene matches: 9. The CDR3 contains 15 residues. In germline, CDR1 is KGHSH, CDR2 LQKENI. CDR3 residues: CASSAGTGISETQYF. In DNA form, the CDR3 reads TGTGCCAGCTCAGCCGGGACAGGGATTTCGGAGACCCAGTACTTC.

This clonotype was seen many times. The chain joins TRBV20-1 to TRBJ1-1; 8 bases map to TRBD1. The CDR3 loop spans 15 amino acids. V was clipped by 1 base and J by 0 bases; unmatched bases: 4. The V gene's germline CDR1 is DFQATT and CDR2 SNEGSKA (reference sequence). Written as DNA, the CDR3 is TGCAGTGCTAGAGCCGGGACAGGATTGAACACTGAAGCTTTCTTT. It is translated as CSARAGTGLNTEAFF.

This clonotype was picked up many times. This chain links TRBV20-1 with TRBJ2-7, with TRBD2 matching 8 bases. The CDR3 consists of 13 residues. Germline-derived CDR1 and CDR2 are DFQATT and SNEGSKA (reference sequence). After removal of 3 bases from V and 1 base from J, the junction contained 2 bases not matched to a gene. The CDR3 protein is CSASGGRSYEQYF. For the CDR3, the DNA is TGCAGTGCTAGTGGCGGGAGGTCCTACGAGCAGTACTTC.

Only a few counts were recorded for this clonotype. The V and J genes are TRBV18 and TRBJ2-5; 9 bases are a match to TRBD1. The CDR3 runs to 16 residues. Germline trimming cut 1 base from V and 4 bases from J; bases unmatched to any gene: 7. Germline V gives CDR1 KGHSH, CDR2 LQKENI. The DNA of the CDR3 is TGTGCCAGCTCACCACAGCGGACAGGGGTGAGAGAGACCCAGTACTTC. Its protein product is CASSPQRTGVRETQYF.

The chain combines TRBV5-4 with TRBJ2-7; D is possibly TRBD1 (6 bases). The CDR3 contains 16 residues. Germline V lookup: CDR1 SGHNT, CDR2 YYREEE (reference sequence). V was clipped by 4 bases and J by 1 base, with 18 bases between them. In nucleotides, the CDR3 is TGTGCCAGCAGCCTCGGGACAACCCGAGGATCCTACGAGCAGTACTTC. This encodes CASSLGTTRGSYEQYF.

The table lists this clonotype with many counts. The chain has TRBV5-1 and TRBJ2-1; the match to TRBD2 covers 7 bases. J gave up 4 bases and V 5 bases, and 9 bases lay outside the gene matches. The CDR3 runs to 15 residues. Germline CDR1 reads SGHRS; CDR2 reads YFSETQ. The CDR3 spells CASRETSVLYNEQFF. CDR3 DNA: TGCGCCAGCAGGGAAACTAGCGTACTTTACAATGAGCAGTTCTTC.